The 8 T cell receptor beta chains reported below all come from one sample, sequenced in a study of T cell repertoires in cytomegalovirus infection. No antigen has been assigned to these receptors. A single record per CDR3 protein comes from TCRdb applying MiXCR to the reads. The data show 700,000 to 850,000 distinct CDR3 sequences, 30% to 35% seen once. Sequenced here: cultured CD8+ T cells from PBMCs, sampled from culture after CMV antigen stimulation. These receptors were obtained from a human donor in good health (CMV status not recorded). Some clones in this sample may be carry-over from other donors' samples.

This clonotype was picked up a small number of times. This sequence joins TRBV6-1 and TRBJ2-3, with no clear D. Trimming left V 5 bases short and J 0 bases short, with 15 bases between. This CDR3 spans 16 amino acids. Per the germline V gene, CDR1 is MNHNS and CDR2 is SASEGT. CDR3 protein: CASSLPDGPSTDTQYF. The CDR3 DNA is TGTGCCAGCAGTCTACCGGACGGACCTAGCACAGATACGCAGTATTTT.

This chain uses TRBV4-1 with TRBJ2-1; tentatively, D is TRBD1 (5 bases). The V end lost 1 base, the J end lost 8 bases, and 9 bases lay between the germline ends. The germline V gene encodes CDR1 MGHRA and CDR2 YSYEKL. The CDR3 consists of 13 residues. The CDR3 region is CASSQATVDEQFF. Written as DNA, the CDR3 is TGCGCCAGCAGCCAAGCGACAGTGGATGAGCAGTTCTTC.

This clonotype was counted between two and nine times. The chain employs TRBV12-5 and TRBJ2-1; 10 bases are shared with TRBD2. Germline-derived CDR1 and CDR2 are LGHNT and FRNRAP. This CDR3 contains 18 residues. Unmatched junction bases numbered 18, after V lost 7 bases and J lost 6 bases. For the CDR3, the DNA is TGTGCTAGTGAATTTACGAGCGGGGGGGCTTTTTACGGCAATGAGCAGTTCTTC. Translated, it gives CASEFTSGGAFYGNEQFF.

This clonotype was seen a few times. The V and J genes are TRBV20-1 and TRBJ1-1; 11 bases fit TRBD1. This CDR3 has 17 amino acids. After removal of 1 base from V and 1 base from J, the junction contained 8 bases not matched to a gene. Germline values: CDR1 DFQATT, CDR2 SNEGSKA (reference sequence). Here the CDR3 DNA reads TGCAGTGCTAGAGTACCCCCTGGGACAGGGGGGAACACTGAAGCTTTCTTT. Translating it yields CSARVPPGTGGNTEAFF.

This clonotype was counted between two and nine times. The gene calls are TRBV27 and TRBJ2-1; a possible D gene is TRBD2 (6 bases). This CDR3 spans 14 amino acids. Germline-derived CDR1 and CDR2 are MNHEY and SMNVEV (reference sequence). Trimming stripped 4 bases from V and 8 bases from J, with 15 bases between. CDR3 in amino acids: CASSSGGPMDEQFF. CDR3 nucleotides: TGTGCCAGCAGTTCCGGGGGACCCATGGATGAGCAGTTCTTC.

A word on this clonotype: Given a much more abundant clone one base away, this may be a read error. This rearrangement joins TRBV7-6 to TRBJ2-1; 12 bases line up with TRBD2. The CDR3 is 15 residues long. The germline V gene encodes CDR1 SGHVS and CDR2 FNYEAQ. The CDR3 DNA reads as TGTGCCAGCAGCCTACTAGCGGGGGGTCACAATGTGCAGTTCTTC. It translates to CASSLLAGGHNVQFF.

Only a few counts were recorded for this clonotype. The chain recombines TRBV10-3 with TRBJ2-2; no clear D. V lost 7 bases and J 5 bases, leaving 11 bases between the germline ends. Per the germline V gene, CDR1 is ENHRY and CDR2 is SYGVKD. The CDR3 runs to 13 residues. The CDR3 region is CAITVQETGELFF. The DNA for the CDR3 is TGTGCCATCACCGTACAAGAAACCGGGGAGCTGTTTTTT.

Of note for this clonotype: One end of the junction does not line up with germline, which may come from a read error. The rearrangement links TRBV7-9 to TRBJ2-1, with 7 bases fitting TRBD1. Germline V gene sequence: CDR1 SEHNR, CDR2 FQNEAQ (reference sequence). The CDR3 has 17 residues. CDR3 nucleotides: TGTACCAGCAGCTCGCCCGTTGCAGGGGGTTTCTACAATGAGCAGTTCTTC. Its translation: CTSSSPVAGGFYNEQFF.